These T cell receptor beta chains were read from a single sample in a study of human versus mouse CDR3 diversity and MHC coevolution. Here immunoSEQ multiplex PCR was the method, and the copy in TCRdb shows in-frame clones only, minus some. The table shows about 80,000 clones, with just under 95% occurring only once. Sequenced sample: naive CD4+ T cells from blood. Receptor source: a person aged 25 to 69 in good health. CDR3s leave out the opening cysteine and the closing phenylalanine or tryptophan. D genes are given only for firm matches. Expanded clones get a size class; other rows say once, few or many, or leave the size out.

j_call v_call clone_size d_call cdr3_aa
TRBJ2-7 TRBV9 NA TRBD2 ASNVGGLAGAVGEQY
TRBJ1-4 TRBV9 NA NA ASSVEPTNEKLF
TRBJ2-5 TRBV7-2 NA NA ASSLARVGQETQY
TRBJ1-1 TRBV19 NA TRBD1 ASSIDQGAQAF
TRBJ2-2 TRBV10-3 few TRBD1 AINLGQGASTGELF
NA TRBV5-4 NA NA AMGAGAYEQY
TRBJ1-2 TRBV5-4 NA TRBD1 ASSLGSGGQPYGYT
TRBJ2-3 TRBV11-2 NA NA ASSPWAADTQY
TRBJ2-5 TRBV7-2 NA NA ASSLGAGQETQY
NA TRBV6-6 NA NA ASSPRDTSYEQY
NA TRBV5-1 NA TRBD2 ASSFGTSGRPYEQY
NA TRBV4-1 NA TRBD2 ASSQDRASGDYEQY
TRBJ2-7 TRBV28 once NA ASSPPVGREQY
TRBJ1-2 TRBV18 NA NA ASSPPTTSYGYT
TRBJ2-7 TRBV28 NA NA ASSLDGGAREQY
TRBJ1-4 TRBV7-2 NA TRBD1 ASSTDRVARKLF
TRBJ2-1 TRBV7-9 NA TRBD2 ASSLSQGGNEQF
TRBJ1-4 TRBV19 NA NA ASTLPGTGSEKLF
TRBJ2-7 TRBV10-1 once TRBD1 ASGFRTGGGEQY
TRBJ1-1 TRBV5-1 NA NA ASSFPGTEAF
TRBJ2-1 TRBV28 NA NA ASSPRNEQF
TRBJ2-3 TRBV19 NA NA ASSIDGTDTQY
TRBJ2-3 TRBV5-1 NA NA ASSPQAHGTDTQY
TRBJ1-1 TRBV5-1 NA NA ASSLEQLNTEAF
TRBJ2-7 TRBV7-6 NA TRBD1 ASSLRQGRTYEQY
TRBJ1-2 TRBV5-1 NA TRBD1 ASSLEAYDRGGYT
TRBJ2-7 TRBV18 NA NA ASSPGAYEQY
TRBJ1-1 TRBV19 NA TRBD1 ASSPGDRVAEAF
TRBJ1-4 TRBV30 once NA AWRAAGATNEKLF
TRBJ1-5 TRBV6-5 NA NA ASSPRVDSNQPQH
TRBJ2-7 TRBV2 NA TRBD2 ASRVGLASYEQY
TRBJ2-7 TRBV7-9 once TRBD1 ASSHPPGTGGFYPYEQY
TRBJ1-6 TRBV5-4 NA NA ASSPSQGSYNSPLH
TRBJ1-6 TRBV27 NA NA ASSYLTVSYNSPLH
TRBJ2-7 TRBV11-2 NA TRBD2 ASGGLAGPRPYEQY
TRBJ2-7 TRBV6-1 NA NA ASSLFSYEQY
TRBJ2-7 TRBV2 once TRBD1 ASSDPGQHYEQY
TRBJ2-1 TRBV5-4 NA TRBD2 ASSPGGTSGNNEQF
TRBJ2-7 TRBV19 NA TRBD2 ASSIRRTSGSSYEQY
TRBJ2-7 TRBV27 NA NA ASSLSDKLYEQY
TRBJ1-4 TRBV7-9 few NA ASSARGGTNEKLF
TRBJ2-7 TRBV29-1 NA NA SARMNYEQY
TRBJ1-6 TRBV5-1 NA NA ASSLSQGIGSPLH
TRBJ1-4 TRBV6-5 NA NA ASSYSWTAFNEKLF
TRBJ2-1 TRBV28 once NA ASSLSRQQF
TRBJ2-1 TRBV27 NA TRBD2 ASSLARLAGGPRGEQF
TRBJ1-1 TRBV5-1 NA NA ASNLGVLNTEAF
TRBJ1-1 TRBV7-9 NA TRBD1 ASSLDRADTEAF
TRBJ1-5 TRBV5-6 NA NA ASSLGAGPQPQH
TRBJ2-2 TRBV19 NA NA ASSGTGELF
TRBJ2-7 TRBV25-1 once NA ASTPGVGEQY
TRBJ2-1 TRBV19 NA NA ASMGQGRNEQF
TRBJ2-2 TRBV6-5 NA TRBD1 ASSYSRQGNTGELF
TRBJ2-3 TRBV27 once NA ASSLTPSDTQY
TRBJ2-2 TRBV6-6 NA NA ASRGGANTGELF